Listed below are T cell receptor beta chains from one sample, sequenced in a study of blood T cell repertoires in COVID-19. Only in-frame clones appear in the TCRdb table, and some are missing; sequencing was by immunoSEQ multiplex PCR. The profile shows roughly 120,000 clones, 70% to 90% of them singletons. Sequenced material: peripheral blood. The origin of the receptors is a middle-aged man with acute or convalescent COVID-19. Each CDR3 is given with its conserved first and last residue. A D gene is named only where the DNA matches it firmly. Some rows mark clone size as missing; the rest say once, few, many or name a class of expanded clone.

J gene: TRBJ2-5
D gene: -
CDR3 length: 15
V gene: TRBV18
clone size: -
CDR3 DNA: TGTGCCAGCTCACCCCGAGACCGTCTAGGAGAGACCCAGTACTTC
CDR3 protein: CASSPRDRLGETQYF

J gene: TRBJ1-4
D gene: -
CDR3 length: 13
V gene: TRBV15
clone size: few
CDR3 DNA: TGTGCCACCAGCAGAGCCTATCTCGAAAAACTGTTTTTT
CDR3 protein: CATSRAYLEKLFF

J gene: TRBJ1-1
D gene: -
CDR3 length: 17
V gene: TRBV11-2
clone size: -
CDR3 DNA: TGTGCCAGCAGCTTAGGACAGGTCTACTACTTGAACACTGAAGCTTTCTTT
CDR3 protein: CASSLGQVYYLNTEAFF

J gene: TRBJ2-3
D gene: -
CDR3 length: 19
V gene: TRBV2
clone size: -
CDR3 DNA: TGTGCCAGCAGTGAAGCGCTTTTAACAGGGCAGGGTTTTGTGGATACGCAGTATTTT
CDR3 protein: CASSEALLTGQGFVDTQYF

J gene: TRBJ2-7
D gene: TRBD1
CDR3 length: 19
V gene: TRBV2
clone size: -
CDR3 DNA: TGTGCCAGCAGAGATCTTTACCGGGACAGGGGGTCCCCCGACTACGAGCAGTACTTC
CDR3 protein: CASRDLYRDRGSPDYEQYF

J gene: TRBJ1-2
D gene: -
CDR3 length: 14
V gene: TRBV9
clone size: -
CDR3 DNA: TGTGCCAGCAGCGTAGACGGAGGCCCCGGGGGCTACACCTTC
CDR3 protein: CASSVDGGPGGYTF

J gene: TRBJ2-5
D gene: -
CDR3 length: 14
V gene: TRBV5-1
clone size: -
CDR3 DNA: TGCGCCAGCAGCTTACTGACAGTTCGAGAGACCCAGTACTTC
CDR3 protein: CASSLLTVRETQYF

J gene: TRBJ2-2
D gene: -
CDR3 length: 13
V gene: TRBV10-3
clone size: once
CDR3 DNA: TGTGCCATAACCGGGTCCAACACCGGGGAGCTGTTTTTT
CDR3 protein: CAITGSNTGELFF

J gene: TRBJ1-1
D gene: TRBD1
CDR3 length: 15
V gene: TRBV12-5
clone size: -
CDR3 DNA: TGTGCTAGTGGTTTGACCGGGACAGAGAACACTGAAGCTTTCTTT
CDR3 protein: CASGLTGTENTEAFF

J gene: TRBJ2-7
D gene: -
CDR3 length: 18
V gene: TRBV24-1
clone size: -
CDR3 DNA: TGTGCCACCAGTGATTTGCAACTAGGGGGTAGTGGCCCCTACGAGCAGTACTTC
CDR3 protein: CATSDLQLGGSGPYEQYF

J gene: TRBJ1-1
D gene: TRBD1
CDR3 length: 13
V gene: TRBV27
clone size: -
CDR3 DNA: TGTGCCATCAAGGGACAGGGTAACACTGAAGCTTTCTTT
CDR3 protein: CAIKGQGNTEAFF

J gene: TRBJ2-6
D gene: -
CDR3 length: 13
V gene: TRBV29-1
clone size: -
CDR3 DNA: TGCAGCGTTTCAGGGGCTGGGGCCAACGTCCTGACTTTC
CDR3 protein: CSVSGAGANVLTF

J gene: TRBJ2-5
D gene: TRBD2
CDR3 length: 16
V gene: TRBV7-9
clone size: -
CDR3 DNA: TGTGCCAGCAGCCCCCCTAGGAGTAGCGGGGGTGAGACCCAGTACTTC
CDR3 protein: CASSPPRSSGGETQYF

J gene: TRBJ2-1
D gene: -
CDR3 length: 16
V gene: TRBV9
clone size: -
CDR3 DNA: TGTGCCAGCAGCATCATTGGACACCCTCTGGGGAATGAGCAGTTCTTC
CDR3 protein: CASSIIGHPLGNEQFF

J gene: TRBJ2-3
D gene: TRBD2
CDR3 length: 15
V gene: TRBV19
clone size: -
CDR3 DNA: TGTGCCAGTAGCGACCTAGCGGGGGGGCCGGATACGCAGTATTTT
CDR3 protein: CASSDLAGGPDTQYF

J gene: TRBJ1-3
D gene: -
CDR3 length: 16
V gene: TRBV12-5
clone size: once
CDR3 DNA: TGTGCTAGTGGTTTGGTCCTAGCTAATGGAGGAAACACCATATATTTT
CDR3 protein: CASGLVLANGGNTIYF

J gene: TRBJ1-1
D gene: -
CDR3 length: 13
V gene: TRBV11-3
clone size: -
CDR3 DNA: TGTGCCAGCAGCCGTACCCCGGGGGCTGAAGCTTTCTTT
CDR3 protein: CASSRTPGAEAFF

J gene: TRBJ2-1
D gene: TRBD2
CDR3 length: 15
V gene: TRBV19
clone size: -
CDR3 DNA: TGTGCCAGTAGTATTAGCGGGGGGTATTACAATGAGCAGTTCTTC
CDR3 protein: CASSISGGYYNEQFF

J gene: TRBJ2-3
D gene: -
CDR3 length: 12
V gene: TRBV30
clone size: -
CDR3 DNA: TGTGCCTGGAGTGGCTACACAGATACGCAGTATTTT
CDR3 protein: CAWSGYTDTQYF

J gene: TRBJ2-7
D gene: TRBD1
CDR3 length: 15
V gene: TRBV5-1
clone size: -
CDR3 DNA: TGCGCCAGCAGTCCACCGGGACAGGCAAGGGACGAGCAGTACTTC
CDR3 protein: CASSPPGQARDEQYF

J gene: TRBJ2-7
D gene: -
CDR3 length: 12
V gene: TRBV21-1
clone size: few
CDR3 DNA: TGTGCCAGCAGCAAAAGAACCAGAGAGCAGTACTTC
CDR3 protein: CASSKRTREQYF

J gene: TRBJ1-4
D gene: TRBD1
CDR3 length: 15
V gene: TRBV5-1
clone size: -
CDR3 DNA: TGCGCCAGCAGCCCCAGGGGGACTTTTAATGAAAAACTGTTTTTT
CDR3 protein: CASSPRGTFNEKLFF

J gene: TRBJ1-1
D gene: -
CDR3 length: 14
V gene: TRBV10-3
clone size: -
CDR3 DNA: TGTGCCACAGGGGCCGCAACAGGGAGAACTGAAGCTTTCTTT
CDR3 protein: CATGAATGRTEAFF

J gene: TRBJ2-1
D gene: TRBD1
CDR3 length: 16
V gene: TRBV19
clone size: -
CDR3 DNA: TGTGCCAGTAGACTAGGCCGGGACAGGTTCTACAATGAGCAGTTCTTC
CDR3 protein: CASRLGRDRFYNEQFF

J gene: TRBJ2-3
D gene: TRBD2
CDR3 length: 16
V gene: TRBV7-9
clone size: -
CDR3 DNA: TGTGCCAGCAGCTTAGGACTGAGAGCGGGGGTCTTCGTGCAGTATTTT
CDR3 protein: CASSLGLRAGVFVQYF

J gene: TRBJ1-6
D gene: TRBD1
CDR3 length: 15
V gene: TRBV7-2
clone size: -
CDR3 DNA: TGTGCCAGCAGCTTAGGACAGGGCTATAATTCACCCCTCCACTTT
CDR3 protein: CASSLGQGYNSPLHF

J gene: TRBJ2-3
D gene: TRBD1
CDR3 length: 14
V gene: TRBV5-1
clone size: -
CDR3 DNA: TGCGCCAGCAGCGTCGGACAGGGATCAGATACGCAGTATTTT
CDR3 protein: CASSVGQGSDTQYF

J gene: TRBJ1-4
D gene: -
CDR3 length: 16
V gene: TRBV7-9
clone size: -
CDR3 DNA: TGTGCCAGCAGCTTAGGAATCTCGGTGACTAATGAAAAACTGTTTTTT
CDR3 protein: CASSLGISVTNEKLFF

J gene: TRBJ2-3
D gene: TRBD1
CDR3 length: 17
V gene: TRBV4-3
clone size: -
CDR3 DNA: TGCGCCAGCAGCCTCAACAGGGGGCATCGGAGCACAGATACGCAGTATTTT
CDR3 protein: CASSLNRGHRSTDTQYF

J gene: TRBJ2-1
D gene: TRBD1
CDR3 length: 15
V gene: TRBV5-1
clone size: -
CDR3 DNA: TGCGCCAGCAGCGATCCGGGACAGGGGTACAATGAGCAGTTCTTC
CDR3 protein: CASSDPGQGYNEQFF

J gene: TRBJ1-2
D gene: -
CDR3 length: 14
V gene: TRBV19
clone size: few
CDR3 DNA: TGTGCCAGTACACGGCAGGGGATGGGGTATGGCTACACCTTC
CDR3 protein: CASTRQGMGYGYTF

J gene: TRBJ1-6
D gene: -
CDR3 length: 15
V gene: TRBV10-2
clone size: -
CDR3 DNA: TGCGCCAGCATGGAAGGGGTGGGATTTCCTTCACCCCTCCACTTT
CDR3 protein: CASMEGVGFPSPLHF

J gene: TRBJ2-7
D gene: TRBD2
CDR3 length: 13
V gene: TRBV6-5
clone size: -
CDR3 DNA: TGTGCCAGCACCTCCGCGGGGGTTGGCGAGCAGTACTTC
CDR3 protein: CASTSAGVGEQYF

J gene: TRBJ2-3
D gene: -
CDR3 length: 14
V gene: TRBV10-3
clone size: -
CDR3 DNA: TGTGCCTTGGCAAGCGGTGGGAGCACAGATACGCAGTATTTT
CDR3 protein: CALASGGSTDTQYF

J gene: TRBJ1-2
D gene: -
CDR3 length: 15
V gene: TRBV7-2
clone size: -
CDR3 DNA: TGTGCCAGCAGCTTTTCCGCGCAGACTACCTATGGCTACACCTTC
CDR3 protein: CASSFSAQTTYGYTF

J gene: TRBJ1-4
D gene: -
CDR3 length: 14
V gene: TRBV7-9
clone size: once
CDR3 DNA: TGTGCCAGCAGCCTCAACCGGGACACTGAAAAACTGTTTTTT
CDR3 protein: CASSLNRDTEKLFF

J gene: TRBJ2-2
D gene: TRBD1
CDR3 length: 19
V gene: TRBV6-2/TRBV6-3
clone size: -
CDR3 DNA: TGTGCCAGCAGATACACGCCTACGGGGACAGGGTGGGCTTCCGGGGAGCTGTTTTTT
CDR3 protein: CASRYTPTGTGWASGELFF

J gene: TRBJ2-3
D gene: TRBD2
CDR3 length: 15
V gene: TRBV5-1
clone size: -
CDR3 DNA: TGCGCCAGCAGCTTGATGGCTAGCGGGACAGATACGCAGTATTTT
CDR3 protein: CASSLMASGTDTQYF

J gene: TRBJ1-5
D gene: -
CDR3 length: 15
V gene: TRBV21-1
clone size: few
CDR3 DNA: TGTGCCAGCACCCGGCGGGGGGATAGCAATCAGCCCCAGCATTTT
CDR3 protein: CASTRRGDSNQPQHF

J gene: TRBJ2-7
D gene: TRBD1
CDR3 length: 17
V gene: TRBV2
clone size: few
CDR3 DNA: TGTGCCAGCAGTGGAAACTCCGGGACAGGGTACTCCTACGAGCAGTACTTC
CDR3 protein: CASSGNSGTGYSYEQYF

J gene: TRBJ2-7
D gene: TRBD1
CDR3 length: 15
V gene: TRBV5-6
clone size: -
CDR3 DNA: TGTGCCAGCAGCTTCCCTACAGGGGGCTTTTACGAGCAGTACTTC
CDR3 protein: CASSFPTGGFYEQYF

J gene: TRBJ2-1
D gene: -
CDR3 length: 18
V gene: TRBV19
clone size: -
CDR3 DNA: TGTGCCAGTAGTATAGATCAAAGGGGCGATACCTCCTACAATGAGCAGTTCTTC
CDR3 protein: CASSIDQRGDTSYNEQFF

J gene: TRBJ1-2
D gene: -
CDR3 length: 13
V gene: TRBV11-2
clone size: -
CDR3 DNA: TGTGCCAGCAGCTCCCGGGAGGTACGAGGCTACACCTTC
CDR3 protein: CASSSREVRGYTF

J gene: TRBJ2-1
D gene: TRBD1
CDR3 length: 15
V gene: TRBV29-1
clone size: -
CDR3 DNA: TGCAGCGTTGAGAGGGACAGGGGGCCCCCCAATGAGCAGTTCTTC
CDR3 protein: CSVERDRGPPNEQFF

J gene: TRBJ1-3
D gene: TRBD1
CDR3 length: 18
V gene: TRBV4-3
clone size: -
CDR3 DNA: TGCGCCAGCAGCCAAGATATTGGGGACAGCTTCTCTGGAAACACCATATATTTT
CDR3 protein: CASSQDIGDSFSGNTIYF

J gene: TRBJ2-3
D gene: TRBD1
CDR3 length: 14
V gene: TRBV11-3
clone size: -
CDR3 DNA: TGTGCCAGCAGCTCCGGGACAGGGTCAGATACGCAGTATTTT
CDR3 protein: CASSSGTGSDTQYF